This entry lists 10 T cell receptor beta chains sequenced from one sample in a study of T-cell memory formation after mild COVID-19. TCRdb reprocessed the 5' RACE reads via MiXCR and lists one record per CDR3 protein. Among about 250,000 distinct CDR3 sequences, roughly 15% were seen once, and the ten largest hold approximately 3.4%. Sequencing was carried out using PBMCs or a T cell subset sorted from them (not recorded which). The source is a man aged 18 to 29 who had mild COVID-19 (a few samples of this study predate the infection). Cell type and time point are not known.

This clonotype has more than one count but fewer than ten. The CDR3 region has the DNA TGTGCCAGCAGCTTATCGCCAGCGGGGGGGCTAGAGACCCAGTACTTC. It yields the protein CASSLSPAGGLETQYF. V gene TRBV7-2 combines with J gene TRBJ2-5; 10 bases fit TRBD2. This CDR3 region has 16 residues. Germline CDR1 reads SGHTA; CDR2 reads FQGNSA. V was clipped by 2 bases and J by 4 bases; unmatched bases: 7.

This clonotype was seen a few times. V gene TRBV6-2 or TRBV6-3 combines with J gene TRBJ1-5; possibly TRBD1 for D (5 bases). The V and J ends lost 8 bases and 2 bases respectively, with 10 bases between them. Germline assignment: CDR1 MNHEY and CDR2 SVGEGT. This CDR3 has 13 amino acids. CDR3 residues: CASRQGGNQPQHF. The CDR3 DNA reads as TGTGCCAGCCGTCAGGGTGGCAATCAGCCCCAGCATTTT.

This clonotype came up a few times. V and J are TRBV20-1 and TRBJ1-4, with TRBD1 as a possible D gene (5 bases). CDR3 length equals 14 residues. Trimming left V 3 bases short and J 8 bases short, with 16 bases between. CDR1 and CDR2 (germline): DFQATT, SNEGSKA (reference sequence). The CDR3 region has the DNA TGCAGTGCTAGTAGTACAGGACGAGGGGAAAAACTGTTTTTT. This sequence encodes CSASSTGRGEKLFF.

This clonotype was counted only a few times. The chain is built from TRBV7-2 and TRBJ1-2, with D perhaps TRBD1 (5 bases). Trimming took 0 bases from V and 8 from J, leaving 10 bases between them. Germline V gene data show CDR1 as SGHTA and CDR2 as FQGNSA. The CDR3 is 13 amino acids. The CDR3 DNA sequence: TGTGCCAGCAGCTTAGCGCGGGGCTGGGGCTACACCTTC. Protein: CASSLARGWGYTF.

The chain links TRBV4-2 to TRBJ2-7; 7 nucleotides match TRBD2. This CDR3 contains 16 residues. The germline gives CDR1 LGHNA, CDR2 YNFKEQ. The V segment lost 0 bases and the J segment 3 bases; nucleotides outside the gene matches: 8. In DNA, the CDR3 is TGTGCCAGCAGCCAAGATGGGAACGGGGGGAACTACGAGCAGTACTTC. Its translation is CASSQDGNGGNYEQYF.

This clonotype was counted between two and nine times. The genes are TRBV18 and TRBJ1-3; no firm D call. The CDR3 is made up of 18 amino acids. Germline V gene sequence: CDR1 KGHSH, CDR2 LQKENI. V shed 3 bases and J shed 0 bases, with 18 bases lying between them. CDR3 amino acids: CASSPTRAGYSSGNTIYF. CDR3 nucleotides: TGTGCCAGCTCACCCACCCGAGCGGGCTATTCCTCTGGAAACACCATATATTTT. Combining the CDR3 with reference TRBV18 and TRBJ1-3 gives the whole variable domain NAGVMQNPRHLVRRRGQEARLRCSPMKGHSHVYWYRQLPEEGLKFMVYLQKENIIDESGMPKERFSAEFPKEGPSILRIQQVVRGDSAAYFCASSPTRAGYSSGNTIYFGEGSWLTVV.

CDR3 sequence: CASSTGTANTGELFF. The CDR3 nucleotides are TGTGCCAGCAGCACAGGGACAGCGAACACCGGGGAGCTGTTTTTT. The rearrangement uses TRBV7-3 and TRBJ2-2; 7 nucleotides align to TRBD1. The CDR3 runs 15 residues. Unmatched junction bases numbered 3, after V lost 5 bases and J lost 0 bases. Germline V gene sequence: CDR1 SGHTA, CDR2 FQGTGA.

Many counts were recorded for this clonotype. The V and J genes are TRBV5-4 and TRBJ1-4; D is possibly TRBD1 (5 bases). With 3 bases removed from V and 5 bases from J, the gap between germline ends came to 14 bases. The CDR3 is 15 amino acids. Germline V gene data show CDR1 as SGHNT and CDR2 as YYREEE (reference sequence). The DNA for the CDR3 is TGTGCCAGCAGCTCCCGGAGTAGGGGAAATGAAAAACTGTTTTTT. This encodes CASSSRSRGNEKLFF.

This clonotype appeared many times. The chain combines TRBV7-8 with TRBJ1-4; D is unresolved. This CDR3 is built from 11 residues. V lost 3 bases, J lost 8 bases, and 4 bases lay in between. Per the germline V gene, CDR1 is SGHVS and CDR2 is FQNEAQ. The CDR3 coding sequence is TGTGCCAGCAGCTTGAGGGAAAAACTGTTTTTT. Its protein is CASSLREKLFF.

This clonotype was seen more than once but under ten times. The chain employs TRBV6-2 or TRBV6-3 and TRBJ2-7; D may match TRBD1 or TRBD2 (6 bases each). Trimming pared 8 bases from V and 6 bases from J, leaving 26 bases between. Germline CDR1 reads MNHEY; CDR2 reads SVGEGT. The CDR3 totals 16 residues. CDR3 residues: CASHPLGGRALSEQYF. CDR3 nucleotide sequence: TGTGCCAGCCATCCTCTGGGGGGCCGAGCCCTTAGCGAGCAGTACTTC.